This TCR beta chain derives from a study of blood T cell repertoires in COVID-19. Looking at the study overall: Both acute and convalescent COVID-19 samples were obtained from the United States, Italy and Spain.

The V gene's germline CDR1 is GTSNPN and CDR2 SVGIG (reference sequence). CDR3 length equals 14 residues. V lost 3 bases and J lost 9; bases outside the gene matches: 7. In the study's own analysis: Amplification of reference gene primers was used by the study to estimate nucleated cell counts. Assay used: immunoSEQ multiplex PCR; TCRdb lists only in-frame clones, some missing. The D gene and trimming were derived from the DNA, and the V and J assignments and clone size from that table. This table holds 150,000 to 200,000 clones, 87% found once. Input material: peripheral blood. This receptor was identified in a human donor in a cohort sampled during active COVID-19. The chain couples TRBV30 to TRBJ1-6, with TRBD1 matching over 8 bases. The CDR3 DNA is TGTGCCTGGAGACCAGCAGGGGGCGGTTCACCCCTCCACTTT. Translating gives CAWRPAGGGSPLHF.